This entry lists 28 T cell receptor beta chains sequenced from one sample in a study of blood T cell repertoires in COVID-19 (dated by TCRdb to the early 2020s). The library relied on the immunoSEQ multiplex PCR assay. Imported from immuneACCESS, the table was reduced by TCRdb to in-frame sequences with V and J called. These copies leave out some clones; in studies compared against another copy, an unresolved V gene accounts for under half, and the cause of the remainder is not known. This sample comprises over 400,000 clones, about nine tenths of them detected only once. 1.4% of the sample is in the top ten clones. The specimen was peripheral blood. The receptors come from a woman aged 25 to 39 with active or convalescent COVID-19.

In its sample, this clone was seen a few times. This chain connects TRBV6-2 or TRBV6-3 to TRBJ2-1, with TRBD2 matching 7 bases. The germline gives CDR1 MNHEY, CDR2 SVGEGT. V lost 5 bases to trimming and J lost 4 bases; unmatched junction nucleotides: 8. The length of the CDR3 is 15 residues. The CDR3 DNA sequence: TGTGCCAGCAGTGTTGTGGAGCGGGGTTACAATGAGCAGTTCTTC. Translation: CASSVVERGYNEQFF.

The genes are TRBV3-1 (or the pseudogene TRBV3-2) and TRBJ2-2, with D tentatively TRBD1 (7 bases). V was pared by 4 bases and J by 5 bases, with 14 bases between. The germline CDR1 and CDR2 sequences are LGHDT and YNNKEL (reference sequence). This CDR3 is built from 15 residues. The CDR3 DNA follows: TGTGCCAGCAGCCCTCAACAGGGGAGGACCGGGGAGCTGTTTTTT. Amino acids: CASSPQQGRTGELFF.

CDR3 residues: CASSFEGLGNQPQHF. CDR3 nucleotide sequence: TGCGCCAGCAGCTTTGAGGGTCTCGGCAATCAGCCCCAGCATTTT. V gene TRBV5-1 combines with J gene TRBJ1-5, with no clear D. CDR1 is SGHRS and CDR2 is YFSETQ in the germline V gene. V was cut by 2 bases and J by 2 bases, with 11 bases left in between. This CDR3 contains 15 residues.

This chain connects TRBV3-1 (or the pseudogene TRBV3-2) to TRBJ2-7; TRBD2 is a possible D gene (5 bases). The CDR3 contains 13 residues. Germline values: CDR1 LGHDT, CDR2 YNNKEL (reference sequence). The V and J ends lost 1 base and 4 bases respectively, with 8 bases between them. Written as DNA, the CDR3 is TGTGCCAGCAGCCAAGGAGGGCCGTACGAGCAGTACTTC. It codes for CASSQGGPYEQYF.

The chain recombines TRBV5-6 with TRBJ1-5; 7 bases line up with TRBD1. CDR3 length equals 14 residues. Germline lookup yields CDR1 SGHDT and CDR2 YYEEEE. V trimming: 0 bases; J trimming: 5 bases; junction bases outside the gene matches: 2. The CDR3 loop is CASSLGTGDQPQHF. As DNA, the CDR3 is TGTGCCAGCAGCTTGGGTACAGGGGATCAGCCCCAGCATTTT.

This clone was found once. The chain has TRBV6-5 and TRBJ1-6; D possibly corresponds to TRBD1 (6 bases). The CDR3 covers 14 residues. CDR1 and CDR2 from the germline V gene are MNHEY and SVGAGI. The ends were cut back, 9 bases at V and 0 bases at J, with 9 bases in the middle. In nucleotides, the CDR3 is TGTGCCAGTACAGGGAGCTCCTATAATTCACCCCTCCACTTT. Its translation: CASTGSSYNSPLHF.

This clone appeared a single time. The chain carries TRBV7-6 and TRBJ1-4, with 7 bases that match TRBD1. Germline values: CDR1 SGHVS, CDR2 FNYEAQ. The V gene end was trimmed by 2 bases and the J gene end by 0 bases; junction bases not matched to a gene: 3. The CDR3 consists of 16 residues. The CDR3 coding sequence is TGTGCCAGCAGCTTAACAGGGGCTCCAACTAATGAAAAACTGTTTTTT. Translated: CASSLTGAPTNEKLFF.

The rearrangement links TRBV29-1 to TRBJ1-1; 7 nucleotides line up with TRBD1. Germline V CDR1 and CDR2: SQVTM, ANQGSEA. CDR3 size: 14 residues. Trimming removed 3 bases from V and 4 bases from J; junction bases left unmatched: 8. For the CDR3, the DNA is TGCAGCGTTGAGGGGACAGTCCCGGGCACTGAAGCTTTCTTT. Translating it yields CSVEGTVPGTEAFF.

V and J are TRBV20-1 and TRBJ1-2; possibly TRBD1 for D (5 bases). The V and J ends lost 3 bases and 1 base respectively, with 12 bases between them. The CDR3 is made up of 14 amino acids. Germline V gene sequence: CDR1 DFQATT, CDR2 SNEGSKA (reference sequence). CDR3 nucleotides: TGCAGTGCTAGTAGTCAGGGTCTTAACTATGGCTACACCTTC. Translating gives CSASSQGLNYGYTF.

V gene TRBV29-1 combines with J gene TRBJ1-1; unclear D gene. This CDR3 is 13 amino acids long. In germline, CDR1 is SQVTM, CDR2 ANQGSEA. Trimming stripped 6 bases from V and 5 bases from J, with 16 bases between. The CDR3 DNA reads as TGCAGCGTGCCCGGAGAGGGAGGTACTGAAGCTTTCTTT. It codes for CSVPGEGGTEAFF.

This chain links TRBV7-8 with TRBJ1-1; 7 bases agree with TRBD1. Per the germline V gene, CDR1 is SGHVS and CDR2 is FQNEAQ. The CDR3 consists of 17 residues. Losses at the gene ends were 2 bases for V and 0 bases for J; bases not matched to a gene: 9. DNA of the CDR3: TGTGCCAGCAGCTTAACGGGACAGTGGGGTTTGAACACTGAAGCTTTCTTT. Its protein is CASSLTGQWGLNTEAFF.

The rearrangement joins TRBV19 to TRBJ1-1; no reliable D call. Germline CDR1 is LNHDA and CDR2 is SQIVND (reference sequence). Trimming left V 6 bases short and J 0 bases short, with 11 bases between. CDR3 length: 14 amino acids. CDR3 in amino acids: CASRSEEMNTEAFF. The CDR3 bases are TGTGCCAGTAGAAGTGAAGAGATGAACACTGAAGCTTTCTTT.

This clone was counted between two and nine times. The CDR3 loop reads CASSWDSSGSTEQYF. CDR3 nucleotide sequence: TGTGCCAGCAGCTGGGACTCCAGCGGGAGTACCGAGCAGTACTTC. The rearrangement links TRBV3-1 (or the pseudogene TRBV3-2) to TRBJ2-7; 8 bases are shared with TRBD2. Germline loops: CDR1 LGHDT, CDR2 YNNKEL (reference sequence). V lost 5 bases and J lost 6; bases outside the gene matches: 12. The CDR3 runs to 15 residues.

This clone occurred a few times. The rearrangement links TRBV10-2 to TRBJ1-2; a weak D match, TRBD1 (5 bases). Germline V gene sequence: CDR1 WSHSY, CDR2 SAAADI. V was trimmed by 3 bases and J by 3 bases, leaving 8 bases between them. CDR3 size: 13 residues. CDR3 loop: CASSDRAYYGYTF. In DNA, the CDR3 is TGCGCCAGCAGTGACAGGGCCTACTATGGCTACACCTTC.

V is TRBV27 and J is TRBJ1-2, with 7 bases that match TRBD1. Germline assignment: CDR1 MNHEY and CDR2 SMNVEV (reference sequence). V lost 2 bases to trimming and J lost 6 bases; unmatched junction nucleotides: 3. CDR3 length: 13 residues. CDR3 bases: TGTGCCAGCAGTTTAGGCAGGGGGGATGGCTACACCTTC. Protein product: CASSLGRGDGYTF.

The chain uses TRBV9 and TRBJ2-3, with 8 bases identical to TRBD2. Germline V gives CDR1 SGDLS, CDR2 YYNGEE. The CDR3 totals 14 residues. J lost 7 bases, V lost 4 bases, and 8 bases had no gene match. The chain's CDR3 is CASSRGAGDYTQYF. In DNA form, the CDR3 reads TGTGCCAGCAGCCGGGGAGCGGGAGACTATACGCAGTATTTT.

The chain is built from TRBV19 and TRBJ1-5, with 7 bases that match TRBD1. J was trimmed by 3 bases and V by 6 bases; bases with no gene match: 2. The CDR3 has 13 residues. Germline loops: CDR1 LNHDA, CDR2 SQIVND (reference sequence). The CDR3 DNA reads TGTGCCAGTAGGACAGGGATCAATCAGCCCCAGCATTTT. Its translation is CASRTGINQPQHF.

The genes are TRBV2 and TRBJ2-7; 9 bases line up with TRBD1. Losses at the gene ends were 4 bases for V and 6 bases for J; bases not matched to a gene: 7. The CDR3 contains 14 residues. Germline V gives CDR1 SNHLY, CDR2 FYNNEI. The CDR3 region has the DNA TGTGCCAGCAGTGTTGGGACAGGGTTAGGCGAGCAGTACTTC. This translates into CASSVGTGLGEQYF. Based on the CDR3 plus reference TRBV2 and TRBJ2-7, the full variable domain is EPEVTQTPSHQVTQMGQEVILRCVPISNHLYFYWYRQILGQKVEFLVSFYNNEISEKSEIFDDQFSVERPDGSNFTLKIRSTKLEDSAMYFCASSVGTGLGEQYFGPGTRLTVT.

The chain uses TRBV21-1 and TRBJ1-2. TRBV21-1 is listed as a pseudogene. CDR3 length: 16 amino acids. As DNA, the CDR3 is TGTGCCAGCAGCCGGGGGGTGTCAGGGAGGAACTATGGCTACACCTTC. Its translation is CASSRGVSGRNYGYTF.

The chain is built from TRBV5-5 and TRBJ2-2, with D maybe TRBD2 (5 bases). CDR3 length: 13 amino acids. Germline CDR1 SGHKS, CDR2 YYEKEE (reference sequence). The germline V and J ends were trimmed by 4 bases and 8 bases, with 12 bases remaining between them. The CDR3 sequence is CASSADSFGELFF. CDR3 sequence (DNA): TGTGCCAGCAGCGCGGACTCGTTTGGGGAGCTGTTTTTT.

The rearrangement joins TRBV20-1 to TRBJ1-2; D is uncertain. CDR3 length: 11 amino acids. Germline CDR1 and CDR2: DFQATT and SNEGSKA (reference sequence). V gave up 2 bases and J gave up 8 bases, with 9 bases separating them. In nucleotides, the CDR3 is TGCAGTGCTAGACCCTCCGAGGGCTACACCTTC. This sequence encodes CSARPSEGYTF.

The chain is built from TRBV5-1 and TRBJ2-3; 11 bases map to TRBD2. Trimming at V came to 0 bases and at J to 3 bases, leaving 3 bases not matched to a gene. CDR3 length equals 16 residues. CDR1 and CDR2 from the germline V gene are SGHRS and YFSETQ. CDR3 in amino acids: CASSLGLAGFTDTQYF. The DNA of the CDR3 is TGCGCCAGCAGCTTGGGACTAGCGGGGTTTACAGATACGCAGTATTTT.

The chain uses TRBV7-8 and TRBJ1-2, with D possibly TRBD1 on 5 matching bases. Looked up from germline, CDR1 is SGHVS and CDR2 is FQNEAQ. This CDR3 spans 16 amino acids. Trimming removed 1 base at V and 8 bases at J, with 20 bases between. As DNA, the CDR3 is TGTGCCAGCAGCTTAGGGGGAGGGACCGCGCCAGGCGGCTACACCTTC. This encodes CASSLGGGTAPGGYTF.

The J gene is TRBJ1-6, the V gene TRBV5-4, with D possibly matching TRBD1 (5 bases). The CDR3 has 14 amino acids. Germline-derived CDR1 and CDR2 are SGHNT and YYREEE (reference sequence). Trimming removed 1 base from V and 5 bases from J, with 7 bases in between. This CDR3 is CASSLLTDNSPLHF. The DNA for the CDR3 is TGTGCCAGCAGCTTGTTGACAGATAATTCACCCCTCCACTTT.

This clone appeared a single time. The chain couples TRBV5-1 to TRBJ2-3; 12 positions agree with TRBD2. Trimming cost V 2 bases and J 0 bases; bases outside gene matches: 7. The CDR3 sequence is 18 residues long. Germline CDR1 and CDR2: SGHRS and YFSETQ. The CDR3 loop reads CASSFFWLAGGSTDTQYF. The CDR3 DNA sequence: TGCGCCAGCAGCTTTTTCTGGCTAGCGGGGGGGAGCACAGATACGCAGTATTTT.

The chain recombines TRBV10-2 with TRBJ1-2; D uncertain. This CDR3 is 12 amino acids long. The V end lost 3 bases, the J end lost 7 bases, and 9 bases lay between the germline ends. CDR1 is WSHSY and CDR2 is SAAADI in the germline V gene. The chain's CDR3 is CASSDSPAGYTF. CDR3 coding DNA: TGCGCCAGCAGTGACAGTCCTGCTGGCTACACCTTC.

The chain uses TRBV12-3 or TRBV12-4 and TRBJ1-1; a possible D gene is TRBD1 (5 bases). The V and J ends lost 5 bases and 9 bases respectively, with 16 bases between them. The CDR3 totals 13 residues. The CDR3 region has the DNA TGTGCCAGCAGTCGGACGACAGACTTTAAAGCTTTCTTT. Protein sequence: CASSRTTDFKAFF.

The chain uses TRBV29-1 and TRBJ2-7; D gene ambiguous. This CDR3 comprises 12 residues. Germline CDR1 reads SQVTM; CDR2 reads ANQGSEA. Trimming left V 5 bases short and J 0 bases short, with 8 bases between. This CDR3 reads CSVFADSYEQYF. The CDR3 nucleotides read TGCAGCGTTTTTGCGGACTCCTACGAGCAGTACTTC.